At least ten counts were recorded for the clone carrying this T cell receptor beta chain. This sample is drawn from a study of Graves' ophthalmopathy and Graves' hyperthyroidism. The J segment lost 2 bases and the V segment lost 6 bases, leaving 5 bases of the junction unmatched. This CDR3 contains 14 residues. CDR1 and CDR2 from the germline V gene are LNHNV and YYDKDF (reference sequence). Amplified material comprised TCR beta CDR3 regions derived from RNA transcripts. Amplification began with first-round RT-PCR using HTBI primers, then second-round multiplex PCR was performed. Each CDR3 protein gets one entry after TCRdb re-called the multiplex PCR reads with MiXCR. The table records roughly 420,000 distinct CDR3 sequences, around 20% of them present only once.

The chain combines TRBV15 with TRBJ2-7, with 9 nucleotides matching TRBD1. Input material: peripheral blood. The source of this sequence is a woman under 30 with stable Graves' hyperthyroidism. DNA for the CDR3: TGTGCCACCAGGAGACAGGGGGGAGCCTACGAGCAGTACTTC. It encodes CATRRQGGAYEQYF.